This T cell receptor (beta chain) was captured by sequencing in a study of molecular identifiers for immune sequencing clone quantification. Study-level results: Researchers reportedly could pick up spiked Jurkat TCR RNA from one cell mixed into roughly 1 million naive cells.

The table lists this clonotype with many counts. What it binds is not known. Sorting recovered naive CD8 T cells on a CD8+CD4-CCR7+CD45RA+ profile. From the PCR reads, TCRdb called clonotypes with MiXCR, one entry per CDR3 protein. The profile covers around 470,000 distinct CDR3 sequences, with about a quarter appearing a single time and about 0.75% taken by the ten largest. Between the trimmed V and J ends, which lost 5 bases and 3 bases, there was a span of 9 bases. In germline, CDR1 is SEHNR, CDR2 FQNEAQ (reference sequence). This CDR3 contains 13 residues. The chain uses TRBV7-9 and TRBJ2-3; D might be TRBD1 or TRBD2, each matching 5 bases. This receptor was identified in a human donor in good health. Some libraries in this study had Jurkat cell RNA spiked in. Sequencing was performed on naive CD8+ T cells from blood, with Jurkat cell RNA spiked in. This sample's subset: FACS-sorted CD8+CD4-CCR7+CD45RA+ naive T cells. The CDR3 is CASSGGETDTQYF. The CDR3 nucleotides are TGTGCCAGCAGCGGGGGAGAGACAGATACGCAGTATTTT.